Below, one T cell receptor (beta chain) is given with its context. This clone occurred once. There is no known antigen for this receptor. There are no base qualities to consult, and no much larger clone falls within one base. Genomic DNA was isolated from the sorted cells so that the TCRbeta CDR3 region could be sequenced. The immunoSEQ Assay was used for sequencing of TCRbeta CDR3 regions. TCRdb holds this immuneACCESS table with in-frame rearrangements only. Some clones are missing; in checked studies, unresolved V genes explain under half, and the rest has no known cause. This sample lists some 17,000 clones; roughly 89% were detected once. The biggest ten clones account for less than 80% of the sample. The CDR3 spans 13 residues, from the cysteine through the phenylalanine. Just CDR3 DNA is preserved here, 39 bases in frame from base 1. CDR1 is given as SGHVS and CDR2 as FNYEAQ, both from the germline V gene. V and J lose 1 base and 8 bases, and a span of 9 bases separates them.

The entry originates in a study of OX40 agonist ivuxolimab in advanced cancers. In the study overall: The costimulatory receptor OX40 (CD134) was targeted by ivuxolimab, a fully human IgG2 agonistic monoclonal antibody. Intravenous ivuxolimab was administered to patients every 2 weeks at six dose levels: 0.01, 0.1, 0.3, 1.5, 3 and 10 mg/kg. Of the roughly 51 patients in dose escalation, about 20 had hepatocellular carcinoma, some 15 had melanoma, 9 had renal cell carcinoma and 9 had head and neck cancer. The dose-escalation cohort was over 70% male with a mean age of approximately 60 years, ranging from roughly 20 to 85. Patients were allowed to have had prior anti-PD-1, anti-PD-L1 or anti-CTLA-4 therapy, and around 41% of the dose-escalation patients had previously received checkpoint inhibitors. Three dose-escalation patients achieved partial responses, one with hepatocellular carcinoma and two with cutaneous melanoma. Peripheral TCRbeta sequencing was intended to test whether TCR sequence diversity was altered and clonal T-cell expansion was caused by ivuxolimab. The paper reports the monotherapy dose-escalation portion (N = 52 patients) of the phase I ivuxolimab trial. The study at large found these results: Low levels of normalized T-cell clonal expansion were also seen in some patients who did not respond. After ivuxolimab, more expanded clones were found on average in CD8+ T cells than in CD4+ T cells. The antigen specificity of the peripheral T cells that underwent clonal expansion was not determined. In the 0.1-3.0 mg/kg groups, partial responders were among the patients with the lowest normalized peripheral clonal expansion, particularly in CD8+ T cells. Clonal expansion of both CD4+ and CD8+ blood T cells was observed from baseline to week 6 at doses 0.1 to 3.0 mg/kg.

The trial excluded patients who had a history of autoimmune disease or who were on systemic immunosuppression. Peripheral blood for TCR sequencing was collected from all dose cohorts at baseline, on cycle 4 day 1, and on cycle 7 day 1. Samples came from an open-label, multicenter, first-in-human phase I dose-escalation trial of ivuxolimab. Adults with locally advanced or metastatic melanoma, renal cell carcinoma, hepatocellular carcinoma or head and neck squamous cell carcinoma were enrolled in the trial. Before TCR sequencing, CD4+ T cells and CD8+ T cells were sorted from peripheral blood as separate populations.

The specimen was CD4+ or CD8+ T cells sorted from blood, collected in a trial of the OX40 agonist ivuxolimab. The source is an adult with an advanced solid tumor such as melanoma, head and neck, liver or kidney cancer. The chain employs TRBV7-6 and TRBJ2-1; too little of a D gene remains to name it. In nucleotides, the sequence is TGTGCCAGCAGCTTAGGTCTTCTGGATGAGCAGTTCTTC. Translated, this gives CASSLGLLDEQFF.